One sample yielded the 25 T cell receptor beta chains listed below, sequenced in a study of blood T cell repertoires in COVID-19. Here immunoSEQ multiplex PCR was the method, and the copy in TCRdb shows in-frame clones only, minus some. The sample lists a few hundred thousand clones, roughly 88% occurring once. Sequencing was done on a sample of peripheral blood. These receptors were obtained from a woman aged 45-59 years with acute or convalescent COVID-19.

The CDR3 region is CASSPSNSGRAETQYF. As DNA, the CDR3 is TGTGCCAGCTCACCGAGTAATAGCGGGAGGGCGGAGACCCAGTACTTC. The chain couples TRBV18 to TRBJ2-5; 11 bases agree with TRBD2. The CDR3 is 16 amino acids. From germline, CDR1 is KGHSH and CDR2 LQKENI. V gave up 3 bases and J gave up 5 bases; unmatched junction bases: 8. Full variable domain (missing parts from reference TRBV18 and TRBJ2-5): NAGVMQNPRHLVRRRGQEARLRCSPMKGHSHVYWYRQLPEEGLKFMVYLQKENIIDESGMPKERFSAEFPKEGPSILRIQQVVRGDSAAYFCASSPSNSGRAETQYFGPGTRLLVL.

This chain links TRBV19 with TRBJ2-5, with 7 bases aligning to TRBD2. The CDR3 has 13 amino acids. CDR1 and CDR2 (germline): LNHDA, SQIVND (reference sequence). V shed 8 bases, J shed 2 bases, and the junction held 5 bases outside the gene matches. The CDR3 nucleotides are TGTGCCAGTCTACAGCGGGATCAAGAGACCCAGTACTTC. As protein: CASLQRDQETQYF.

The rearrangement joins TRBV5-1 to TRBJ2-4, with 7 bases matching TRBD1. V gave up 4 bases and J gave up 8 bases; unmatched junction bases: 9. CDR1 and CDR2 (germline): SGHRS, YFSETQ. The CDR3 is 14 residues long. CDR3 nucleotides: TGCGCCAGCAGCATGACAGGGCCGAGAGACATTCAGTACTTC. It specifies CASSMTGPRDIQYF. Full variable domain (missing parts from reference TRBV5-1 and TRBJ2-4): KAGVTQTPRYLIKTRGQQVTLSCSPISGHRSVSWYQQTPGQGLQFLFEYFSETQRNKGNFPGRFSGRQFSNSRSEMNVSTLELGDSALYLCASSMTGPRDIQYFGAGTRLSVL.

This clone was seen a few times. This sequence joins TRBV10-3 and TRBJ2-7; D remains unclear. Trimming left V 2 bases short and J 3 bases short, with 11 bases between. This CDR3 has 14 amino acids. CDR1 and CDR2 from the germline V gene are ENHRY and SYGVKD. This chain's CDR3 is CAISEELPHYEQYF. The CDR3 bases are TGTGCCATCAGTGAGGAGCTACCGCACTACGAGCAGTACTTC.

The CDR3: CASSQRTGAYTF. The CDR3 nucleotides are TGTGCCAGCAGCCAGCGGACAGGGGCCTACACCTTC. The chain is built from TRBV3-1 (or the pseudogene TRBV3-2) and TRBJ1-2, with TRBD1 identical over 9 bases. There are 12 residues in the CDR3. With V trimmed by 3 bases and J by 10 bases, 3 bases remained unmatched. CDR1 is LGHDT, CDR2 YNNKEL, per germline (reference sequence).

The rearrangement joins TRBV3-1 (or the pseudogene TRBV3-2) to TRBJ1-2; 12 bases are a match to TRBD1. The ends lost 4 bases at V and 2 bases at J; junction bases unmatched: 2. Germline CDR1 LGHDT, CDR2 YNNKEL (reference sequence). This CDR3 has 15 amino acids. This CDR3 reads CASSRGTGGNYGYTF. The CDR3 nucleotides read TGTGCCAGCAGCCGCGGGACAGGGGGCAACTATGGCTACACCTTC.

The chain combines TRBV4-2 with TRBJ2-3, with D perhaps matching TRBD2 (5 bases). Germline assignment: CDR1 LGHNA and CDR2 YNFKEQ. The V end lost 0 bases, the J end lost 3 bases, and 10 bases lay between the germline ends. The CDR3 runs to 15 residues. CDR3 in amino acids: CASSQDLAWTDTQYF. The CDR3 bases are TGTGCCAGCAGCCAAGATCTAGCATGGACAGATACGCAGTATTTT.

The chain combines TRBV10-3 with TRBJ1-1; TRBD1 agrees at 10 bases. Looked up from germline, CDR1 is ENHRY and CDR2 is SYGVKD. The CDR3 consists of 15 residues. The J segment lost 1 base and the V segment lost 7 bases, leaving 6 bases of the junction unmatched. The CDR3 bases are TGTGCCATCAATAGACAGGGGGCTGCGAACACTGAAGCTTTCTTT. This translates into CAINRQGAANTEAFF.

This rearrangement joins TRBV3-1 (or the pseudogene TRBV3-2) to TRBJ1-2; D ambiguous. Trimming took off 1 base at V and 7 bases at J, with 13 bases between the two ends. The V gene's germline CDR1 is LGHDT and CDR2 YNNKEL (reference sequence). The CDR3 spans 14 residues. CDR3 sequence reads: CASSQVFIESGYTF. CDR3 DNA: TGTGCCAGCAGCCAAGTATTCATCGAGAGTGGCTACACCTTC.

This CDR3 is CASYLTSGSFLYEQYF. Written as DNA, the CDR3 is TGTGCCAGCTACTTGACTAGCGGGAGTTTCCTCTACGAGCAGTACTTC. The chain recombines TRBV7-8 with TRBJ2-7; TRBD2 matches at 12 bases. Germline V gene sequence: CDR1 SGHVS, CDR2 FQNEAQ. This CDR3 has 16 amino acids. J lost 3 bases, V lost 8 bases, and 11 bases had no gene match.

This clone was counted a few times. The chain recombines TRBV12-3 or TRBV12-4 with TRBJ2-2; D is uncertain. Deletions cut 8 bases from V and 5 bases from J, with 9 bases between. This CDR3 has 12 amino acids. Here the CDR3 reads CASLPVTGELFF. In DNA form, the CDR3 reads TGTGCCAGCTTACCGGTAACCGGGGAGCTGTTTTTT.

The rearrangement uses TRBV3-1 (or the pseudogene TRBV3-2) and TRBJ1-4; no reliable D call. Germline lookup yields CDR1 LGHDT and CDR2 YNNKEL (reference sequence). This CDR3 contains 15 residues. V shed 5 bases and J shed 8 bases, with 18 bases lying between them. CDR3 region: CASSARRTLGEKLFF. In DNA, the CDR3 is TGTGCCAGCAGCGCCCGCCGGACTCTAGGGGAAAAACTGTTTTTT.

Only a few counts were recorded for this clone. The rearrangement joins TRBV15 to TRBJ1-4; D may be TRBD1 (5 bases). V was cut by 7 bases and J by 0 bases, with 9 bases left in between. The CDR3 sequence is 14 residues long. Germline V CDR1 and CDR2: LNHNV, YYDKDF (reference sequence). The CDR3 is CATNWGATNEKLFF. CDR3 nucleotide sequence: TGTGCCACCAATTGGGGGGCAACTAATGAAAAACTGTTTTTT.

Here the CDR3 reads CASSIIWGQGNQPQHF. The CDR3 region has the DNA TGTGCCAGTAGTATAATATGGGGCCAAGGCAATCAGCCCCAGCATTTT. This chain links TRBV19 with TRBJ1-5; D may be TRBD1 (5 bases). Germline loops: CDR1 LNHDA, CDR2 SQIVND (reference sequence). Deletions cut 2 bases from V and 2 bases from J, with 13 bases between. The CDR3 sequence is 16 residues long.

The chain recombines TRBV28 with TRBJ1-5, with a weak D call TRBD1 (6 bases). The CDR3 is made up of 14 amino acids. The V and J ends lost 8 bases and 3 bases respectively, with 14 bases between them. Germline-derived CDR1 and CDR2 are MDHEN and SYDVKM. The CDR3 loop is CASVWDTDNQPQHF. The CDR3 nucleotides read TGTGCCAGCGTCTGGGACACCGACAATCAGCCCCAGCATTTT.

The chain couples TRBV19 to TRBJ2-7, with TRBD2 matching 8 bases. V lost 5 bases to trimming and J lost 0 bases; unmatched junction nucleotides: 6. Germline V lookup: CDR1 LNHDA, CDR2 SQIVND (reference sequence). The CDR3 runs 15 residues. The chain's CDR3 is CASSLASGSSYEQYF. CDR3 DNA sequence: TGTGCCAGTAGTCTTGCTAGCGGGTCCTCCTACGAGCAGTACTTC.

The chain carries TRBV6-2 or TRBV6-3 and TRBJ2-3, with 8 bases aligning to TRBD1. With V trimmed by 5 bases and J by 6 bases, 1 base remained unmatched. This CDR3 spans 12 amino acids. Germline CDR1 reads MNHEY; CDR2 reads SVGEGT. The CDR3 here is CASSQGADTQYF. CDR3 in DNA: TGTGCCAGCAGTCAGGGGGCCGATACGCAGTATTTT.

The chain uses TRBV27 and TRBJ1-6, with D unclear. Germline lookup yields CDR1 MNHEY and CDR2 SMNVEV (reference sequence). V was cut by 3 bases and J by 6 bases, with 15 bases left in between. This CDR3 contains 16 residues. The CDR3 is CASSFYFARGNSPLHF. The CDR3 DNA sequence: TGTGCCAGCAGTTTTTATTTCGCTCGCGGTAATTCACCCCTCCACTTT.

Only one count was recorded for this clone. V gene TRBV12-3 or TRBV12-4 combines with J gene TRBJ1-2; a possible D gene is TRBD1 (5 bases). This CDR3 spans 12 amino acids. V was pared by 5 bases and J by 5 bases, with 9 bases between. CDR3 in DNA: TGTGCCAGCAGTCAGGGAAGATATGGCTACACCTTC. This sequence encodes CASSQGRYGYTF.

This chain uses TRBV19 with TRBJ2-3, with TRBD1 matching over 8 bases. Per germline, CDR1 LNHDA and CDR2 SQIVND (reference sequence). V was clipped by 6 bases and J by 4 bases; unmatched bases: 9. The CDR3 is 15 amino acids. The CDR3 region has the DNA TGTGCCAGTAGCGATGGACAGGGAGCCGCAGATACGCAGTATTTT. Amino acids: CASSDGQGAADTQYF.

The chain employs TRBV29-1 and TRBJ1-4; TRBD1 aligns across 8 bases. The CDR3 length is 13 residues. Germline lookup yields CDR1 SQVTM and CDR2 ANQGSEA. The V and J ends lost 2 bases and 8 bases, in that order; junction bases with no gene match: 4. CDR3 in amino acids: CSVEQGAREKLFF. The CDR3 DNA reads as TGCAGCGTTGAACAGGGGGCTCGAGAAAAACTGTTTTTT.

This clone was picked up a small number of times. The J gene is TRBJ2-5, the V gene TRBV6-5, with D perhaps matching TRBD2 (5 bases). The V end was cut by 8 bases, the J end by 4 bases, with 14 bases between. Germline V gene data show CDR1 as MNHEY and CDR2 as SVGAGI. The CDR3 consists of 13 residues. CDR3 sequence reads: CASYPRAGETQYF. The CDR3 bases are TGTGCCAGCTACCCGAGGGCGGGAGAGACCCAGTACTTC.

V is TRBV10-1 and J is TRBJ2-3; 11 nucleotides line up with TRBD2. CDR3 length equals 17 residues. The J segment lost 2 bases and the V segment lost 1 base, leaving 5 bases of the junction unmatched. CDR1 is WNHNN, CDR2 SYGVQD, per germline (reference sequence). The CDR3 reads CASSELEGLAATDTQYF. The CDR3, as DNA: TGCGCCAGCAGTGAGTTAGAGGGACTAGCGGCCACAGATACGCAGTATTTT.

This chain joins TRBV4-1 and TRBJ1-1; a possible D gene is TRBD1 (6 bases). Looked up from germline, CDR1 is MGHRA and CDR2 is YSYEKL. The V end lost 1 base, the J end lost 4 bases, and 13 bases lay between the germline ends. This CDR3 region has 15 residues. CDR3 amino acids: CASSQAGGRITEAFF. DNA for the CDR3: TGCGCCAGCAGCCAAGCGGGGGGGCGTATCACTGAAGCTTTCTTT.

The gene calls are TRBV9 and TRBJ2-7, with D uncertain. This CDR3 is 12 amino acids long. V shed 0 bases and J shed 6 bases, with 7 bases lying between them. CDR1 and CDR2 from the germline V gene are SGDLS and YYNGEE. The CDR3 DNA is TGTGCCAGCAGCGTAGGGCCAGGCGAGCAGTACTTC. It encodes CASSVGPGEQYF.